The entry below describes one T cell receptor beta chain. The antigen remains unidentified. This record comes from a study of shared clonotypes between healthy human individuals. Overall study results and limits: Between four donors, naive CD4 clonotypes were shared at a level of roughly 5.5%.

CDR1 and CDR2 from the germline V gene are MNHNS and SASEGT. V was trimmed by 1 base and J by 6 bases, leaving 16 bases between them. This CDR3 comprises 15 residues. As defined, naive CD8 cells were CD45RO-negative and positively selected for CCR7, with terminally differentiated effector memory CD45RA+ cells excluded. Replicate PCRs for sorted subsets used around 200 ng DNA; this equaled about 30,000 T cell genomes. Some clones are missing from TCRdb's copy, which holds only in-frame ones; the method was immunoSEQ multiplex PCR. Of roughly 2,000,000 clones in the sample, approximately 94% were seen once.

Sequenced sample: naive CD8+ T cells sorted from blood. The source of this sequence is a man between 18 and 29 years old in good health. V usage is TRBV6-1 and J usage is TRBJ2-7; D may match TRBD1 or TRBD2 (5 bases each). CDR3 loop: CASSEVGTPSREQYF. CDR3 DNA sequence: TGTGCCAGCAGTGAAGTTGGGACCCCCTCCCGCGAGCAGTACTTC.